This T cell receptor beta chain was profiled in a study of T cell responses to AZD1222 COVID-19 vaccine. Germline CDR1 is SGHRS and CDR2 is YFSETQ. The V and J ends lost 5 bases and 0 bases respectively, with 15 bases between them. The CDR3 spans 16 residues. Points on this clone: What it binds is not known.

Profiling relied on immunoSEQ multiplex PCR, and the TCRdb table lists in-frame clones only, not all of them. The data hold approximately 89,000 clones, with 90% observed a single time. General observations from the study: Scientists sampled the repertoires only once the peak T cell response had passed. Clonal diversity may have been underestimated in mostly white British donors. Along spike, vaccine-associated CD4 TCRs were found throughout, with dominance at 160-218 and 743-854.

The rearrangement links TRBV5-1 to TRBJ2-1; possibly TRBD1 for D (6 bases). The source material was peripheral blood, sampled 28 days after the second AZD1222 dose. This sequence was found in an adult who received the AZD1222 COVID-19 vaccine. In DNA, the CDR3 is TGCGCCAGCAGTCTACCCCCAGGGGTCTCCTACAATGAGCAGTTCTTC. This gives the protein CASSLPPGVSYNEQFF.